The present TCR beta chain was sequenced within a study of cytomegalovirus exposure and HLA in healthy donors. The PCR made use of 60 Vbeta and 13 Jbeta primers. Assay: immunoSEQ multiplex PCR; the TCRdb copy retains only in-frame clones and omits some. The table records some 130,000 clones, about four fifths of them present only once. This clone was recorded once. Its antigen remains unknown. Trimming pared 1 base from V and 0 bases from J, leaving 13 bases between. CDR1 SGHTA and CDR2 FQGNSA come from the germline V gene. CDR3 length equals 17 residues. Study-wide results and caveats: A later analysis found most CMV-associated TCR beta chains apparently HLA-restricted. Previous analysis showed most TCR beta V segments were productive about 87% or about 30% of the time. The HLA-A and HLA-B alleles of most subjects were reportedly predicted accurately from TCR beta sequences. An apparent linkage of common viral pathogens to several of the most significant clusters emerged in a later analysis.

The sequence came from a female donor in good health and CMV-seronegative. The sample was PBMCs. The V call is TRBV7-2, the J call TRBJ1-5; D possibly corresponds to TRBD1 (6 bases). This chain's CDR3 is CASSLERGMNSNQPQHF. In nucleotides, the CDR3 is TGTGCCAGCAGCTTAGAAAGGGGGATGAATAGCAATCAGCCCCAGCATTTT.